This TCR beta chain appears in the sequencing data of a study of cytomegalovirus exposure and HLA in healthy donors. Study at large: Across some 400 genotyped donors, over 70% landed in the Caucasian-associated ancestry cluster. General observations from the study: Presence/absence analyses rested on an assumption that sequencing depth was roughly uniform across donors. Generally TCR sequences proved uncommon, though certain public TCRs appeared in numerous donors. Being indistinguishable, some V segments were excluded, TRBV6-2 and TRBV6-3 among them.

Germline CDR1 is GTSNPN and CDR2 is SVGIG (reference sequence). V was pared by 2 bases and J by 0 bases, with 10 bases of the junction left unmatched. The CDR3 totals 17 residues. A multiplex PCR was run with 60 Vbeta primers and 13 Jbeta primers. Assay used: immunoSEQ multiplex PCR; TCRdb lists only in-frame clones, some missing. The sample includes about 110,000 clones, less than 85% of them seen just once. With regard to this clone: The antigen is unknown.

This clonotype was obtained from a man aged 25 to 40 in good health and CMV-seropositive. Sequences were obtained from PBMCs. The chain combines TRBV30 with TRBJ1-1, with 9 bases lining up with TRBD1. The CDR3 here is CAWSPRGTGPMNTEAFF. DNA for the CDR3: TGTGCCTGGAGTCCTCGGGGGACAGGGCCTATGAACACTGAAGCTTTCTTT. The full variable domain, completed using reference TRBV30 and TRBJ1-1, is SQTIHQWPATLVQPVGSPLSLECTVEGTSNPNLYWYRQAAGRGLQLLFYSVGIGQISSEVPQNLSASRPQDRQFILSSKKLLLSDSGFYLCAWSPRGTGPMNTEAFFGQGTRLTVV.